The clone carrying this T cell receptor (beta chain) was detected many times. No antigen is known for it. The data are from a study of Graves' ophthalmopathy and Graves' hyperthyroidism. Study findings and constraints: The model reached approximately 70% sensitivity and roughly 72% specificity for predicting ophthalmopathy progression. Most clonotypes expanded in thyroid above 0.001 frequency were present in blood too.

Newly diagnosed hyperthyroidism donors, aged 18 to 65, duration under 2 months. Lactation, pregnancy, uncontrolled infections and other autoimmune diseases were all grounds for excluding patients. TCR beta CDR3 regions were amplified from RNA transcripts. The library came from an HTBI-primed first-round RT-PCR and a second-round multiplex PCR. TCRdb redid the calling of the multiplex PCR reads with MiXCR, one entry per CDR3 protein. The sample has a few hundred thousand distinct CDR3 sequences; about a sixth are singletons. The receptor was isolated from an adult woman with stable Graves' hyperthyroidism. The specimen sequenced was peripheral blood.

CDR3 residues: CASSLVPRGYF. The DNA of the CDR3 is TGTGCCAGCAGTTTAGTCCCCCGGGGGTACTTC. This chain connects TRBV27 to TRBJ2-7, with D possibly TRBD2 on 5 matching bases. The V end lost 2 bases, the J end lost 12 bases, and 11 bases lay between the germline ends. CDR1 is MNHEY, CDR2 SMNVEV, per germline (reference sequence). The CDR3 runs 11 residues.